This TCR beta chain was obtained from a study of cytomegalovirus exposure and HLA in healthy donors. As for this clone: Antigen: not known.

PCR primers comprised 60 Vbeta and 13 Jbeta primers. Produced via immunoSEQ multiplex PCR; TCRdb's table is partial and in-frame only. The data contain about 130,000 clones, over 60% of them singletons. Study-level points and caveats: Most TCRs appeared rarely, but some public TCRs recurred in many donors.

Losses at the gene ends were 5 bases for V and 7 bases for J; bases not matched to a gene: 11. The germline V gene encodes CDR1 MNHEY and CDR2 SMNVEV (reference sequence). This CDR3 is 17 amino acids long. The sequenced material came from PBMCs. This rearrangement joins TRBV27 to TRBJ2-2; 12 nucleotides align to TRBD1. The source of this sequence is a man between 25 and 39 years old in good health and CMV-seronegative. Here the CDR3 reads CASSPGTGGYIGGELFF. CDR3 nucleotides: TGTGCCAGCAGTCCCGGGACAGGGGGCTATATTGGCGGGGAGCTGTTTTTT.